This is a list of T cell receptor beta chains from one sample in a study of cytomegalovirus exposure and HLA in healthy donors. The assay was immunoSEQ multiplex PCR, and TCRdb's table has in-frame clones only and misses some. This repertoire shows tens of thousands of clones, 70% to 80% found once; its top ten account for roughly 15%. The specimen sequenced was PBMCs. The source is a woman aged 40 to 50 in good health and CMV-seropositive. Both conserved end residues are part of each CDR3. A D gene is named only where the DNA matches it firmly. For some rows the clone size is stated as once, few or many, or as a class when expanded; others skip it.

clone size: NA
D gene: TRBD2
J gene: TRBJ2-5
V gene: TRBV19
CDR3 DNA: TGTGCCAGTAGTATAGGGAGTAGCGGGAGAGAGACCCAGTACTTC
CDR3 protein: CASSIGSSGRETQYF

clone size: few
D gene: TRBD2
J gene: TRBJ2-7
V gene: TRBV27
CDR3 DNA: TGTGCCAGCAGACTAGCGGGACCCCCTTACTACGAGCAGTACTTC
CDR3 protein: CASRLAGPPYYEQYF

clone size: NA
D gene: NA
J gene: TRBJ1-3
V gene: TRBV6-1
CDR3 DNA: TGTGCCAGCAGTGAAGCTTGGGCAATCTCTGGAAACACCATATATTTT
CDR3 protein: CASSEAWAISGNTIYF

clone size: NA
D gene: TRBD2
J gene: TRBJ2-1
V gene: TRBV15
CDR3 DNA: TGTGCCACCAGCAGAGCTAGCGGGAATTGGAATGAGCAGTTCTTC
CDR3 protein: CATSRASGNWNEQFF

clone size: NA
D gene: NA
J gene: TRBJ1-1
V gene: TRBV7-9
CDR3 DNA: TGTGCCAGCAGCTTAAGGTCCGGGGACACTGAAGCTTTCTTT
CDR3 protein: CASSLRSGDTEAFF

clone size: once
D gene: NA
J gene: TRBJ1-3
V gene: TRBV15
CDR3 DNA: TGTGCCACCAGCGCAGGACAGAGAAGCTCTGGAAACACCATATATTTT
CDR3 protein: CATSAGQRSSGNTIYF

clone size: NA
D gene: NA
J gene: TRBJ1-5
V gene: TRBV28
CDR3 DNA: TGTGCCAGCAGTTTAATAGGCGGGAGCAATCAGCCCCAGCATTTT
CDR3 protein: CASSLIGGSNQPQHF

clone size: NA
D gene: TRBD1
J gene: TRBJ1-2
V gene: TRBV2
CDR3 DNA: TGTGCCAGCAGTGAAGACAGGGGGCGTCAGGGCTACACCTTC
CDR3 protein: CASSEDRGRQGYTF

clone size: NA
D gene: NA
J gene: TRBJ2-1
V gene: TRBV2
CDR3 DNA: TGTGCCAGCAGTGAAAACTCTTTCAATGAGCAGTTCTTC
CDR3 protein: CASSENSFNEQFF

clone size: NA
D gene: NA
J gene: TRBJ2-1
V gene: TRBV5-4
CDR3 DNA: TGTGCCAGCAGCCCTTTGTCTCCCAATGAGCAGTTCTTC
CDR3 protein: CASSPLSPNEQFF

clone size: NA
D gene: TRBD2
J gene: TRBJ2-7
V gene: TRBV4-1
CDR3 DNA: TGCGCCAGCAGCCAGGGGCTAGCGGATAGCTCCTACGAGCAGTACTTC
CDR3 protein: CASSQGLADSSYEQYF

clone size: once
D gene: NA
J gene: TRBJ1-1
V gene: TRBV7-7
CDR3 DNA: TGTGCTAGCAGCGTCGGACAAAACACTGAAGCTTTCTTT
CDR3 protein: CASSVGQNTEAFF

clone size: NA
D gene: TRBD1
J gene: TRBJ2-7
V gene: TRBV19
CDR3 DNA: TGTGCCAGTAGCTACACAGGGGGGACCTACGAGCAGTACTTC
CDR3 protein: CASSYTGGTYEQYF

clone size: NA
D gene: NA
J gene: TRBJ1-1
V gene: TRBV27
CDR3 DNA: TGTGCCAGCAGTTTAAGGCAGGGACTTCTGAACACTGAAGCTTTCTTT
CDR3 protein: CASSLRQGLLNTEAFF

clone size: once
D gene: TRBD1
J gene: TRBJ2-7
V gene: TRBV9
CDR3 DNA: TGTGCCAGCAGCCCGCAGACAGGGGGCGACGAGCAGTACTTC
CDR3 protein: CASSPQTGGDEQYF

clone size: once
D gene: TRBD1
J gene: TRBJ2-7
V gene: TRBV11-2
CDR3 DNA: TGTGCCAGCAGCATGGGACAGGGGTTCTACGAGCAGTACTTC
CDR3 protein: CASSMGQGFYEQYF

clone size: NA
D gene: TRBD2
J gene: TRBJ2-3
V gene: TRBV11-2
CDR3 DNA: TGTGCCAGCAGCGCCGCCGGGACTAGCGTAGATACGCAGTATTTT
CDR3 protein: CASSAAGTSVDTQYF

clone size: NA
D gene: NA
J gene: TRBJ2-7
V gene: TRBV15
CDR3 DNA: TGTGCCACCAGCAGAGTTGTTAAAACCAGGGACGAGCAGTACTTC
CDR3 protein: CATSRVVKTRDEQYF

clone size: once
D gene: NA
J gene: TRBJ1-2
V gene: TRBV29-1
CDR3 DNA: TGCAGCGTTGACGGGGGGGGGCTTCACTATGGCTACACCTTC
CDR3 protein: CSVDGGGLHYGYTF

clone size: NA
D gene: TRBD1
J gene: TRBJ1-2
V gene: TRBV4-3
CDR3 DNA: TGCGCCAGCAGCCAACCGGGACAGGGGAACTATGGCTACACCTTC
CDR3 protein: CASSQPGQGNYGYTF

clone size: few
D gene: TRBD1
J gene: TRBJ1-6
V gene: TRBV2
CDR3 DNA: TGTGCCAGCAGTGAAGGGGACAGTCATTATTCACCCCTCCACTTT
CDR3 protein: CASSEGDSHYSPLHF

clone size: NA
D gene: NA
J gene: TRBJ1-1
V gene: TRBV18
CDR3 DNA: TGTGCCAGCTCAACCGTCAGGGGTTACACTGAAGCTTTCTTT
CDR3 protein: CASSTVRGYTEAFF

clone size: NA
D gene: TRBD1
J gene: TRBJ2-2
V gene: TRBV19
CDR3 DNA: TGTGCCAGTGTTGCCGGGACAGGGGACGCCGGGGAGCTGTTTTTT
CDR3 protein: CASVAGTGDAGELFF

clone size: NA
D gene: NA
J gene: TRBJ2-1
V gene: TRBV21-1
CDR3 DNA: TGTGCCAGCAGCGGGGCTAGCGGATACAATGAGCAGTTCTTC
CDR3 protein: CASSGASGYNEQFF

clone size: NA
D gene: TRBD1
J gene: TRBJ2-2
V gene: TRBV7-3
CDR3 DNA: TGTGCCAGCAGCTCAGGGGGTGTGGCCGGGGAGCTGTTTTTT
CDR3 protein: CASSSGGVAGELFF

clone size: NA
D gene: TRBD1
J gene: TRBJ2-3
V gene: TRBV5-6
CDR3 DNA: TGTGCCAGCAGCTCCCGGGACAGGGGGTCGGATACGCAGTATTTT
CDR3 protein: CASSSRDRGSDTQYF

clone size: NA
D gene: NA
J gene: TRBJ1-3
V gene: TRBV5-1
CDR3 DNA: TGCGCCAGCAGCCTGGGAGAGAACTCTGGAAACACCATATATTTT
CDR3 protein: CASSLGENSGNTIYF

clone size: NA
D gene: TRBD2
J gene: TRBJ2-5
V gene: TRBV29-1
CDR3 DNA: TGCAGCGTCCTCGGGGGGGGCGAGACCCAGTACTTC
CDR3 protein: CSVLGGGETQYF

clone size: few
D gene: NA
J gene: TRBJ2-5
V gene: TRBV6-9
CDR3 DNA: TGTGCCAGCAGTTATCATGGGGTTAGCGCCGTTCAACAAGAGACCCAGTACTTC
CDR3 protein: CASSYHGVSAVQQETQYF

clone size: NA
D gene: NA
J gene: TRBJ1-5
V gene: TRBV7-2
CDR3 DNA: TGTGCCAGCAGCCGACAGCCCAATCAGCCCCAGCATTTT
CDR3 protein: CASSRQPNQPQHF

clone size: NA
D gene: TRBD1
J gene: TRBJ2-1
V gene: TRBV18
CDR3 DNA: TGTGCCAGCACCGGACAGGGCTTGGGTGAGCAGTTCTTC
CDR3 protein: CASTGQGLGEQFF

clone size: NA
D gene: NA
J gene: TRBJ1-5
V gene: TRBV11-2
CDR3 DNA: TGTGCCAGCAGCTTAGAGGGGGCGAACAATCAGCCCCAGCATTTT
CDR3 protein: CASSLEGANNQPQHF

clone size: once
D gene: TRBD1
J gene: TRBJ1-1
V gene: TRBV29-1
CDR3 DNA: TGCAGCGTTGAAGAATGGAGACAGGGTAGGCACGAGAACACTGAAGCTTTCTTT
CDR3 protein: CSVEEWRQGRHENTEAFF

clone size: once
D gene: TRBD1
J gene: TRBJ1-1
V gene: TRBV7-2
CDR3 DNA: TGTGCCAGCAGCCTGGGACAGTTGAACACTGAAGCTTTCTTT
CDR3 protein: CASSLGQLNTEAFF

clone size: NA
D gene: TRBD1
J gene: TRBJ2-1
V gene: TRBV4-2
CDR3 DNA: TGTGCCAGCAGCCAGGACCGGGACAGCGAGGAGCAGTTCTTC
CDR3 protein: CASSQDRDSEEQFF

clone size: NA
D gene: TRBD1
J gene: TRBJ1-1
V gene: TRBV7-9
CDR3 DNA: TGTGCCAGCAGCTCGGGACAGGGAGCCACTGAAGCTTTCTTT
CDR3 protein: CASSSGQGATEAFF

clone size: NA
D gene: TRBD1
J gene: TRBJ2-7
V gene: TRBV4-1
CDR3 DNA: TGCGCCAGCAGCCAAGATCCAAGGGGGCCTTCCTACGAGCAGTACTTC
CDR3 protein: CASSQDPRGPSYEQYF

clone size: NA
D gene: TRBD1
J gene: TRBJ2-7
V gene: TRBV19
CDR3 DNA: TGTGCCAGTAAGGGACAGGCTAGCTCCTACGAGCAGTACTTC
CDR3 protein: CASKGQASSYEQYF

clone size: NA
D gene: NA
J gene: TRBJ1-3
V gene: TRBV29-1
CDR3 DNA: TGCAGCGTCGTGGCCCAAAGATATCCCTCTGGAAACACCATATATTTT
CDR3 protein: CSVVAQRYPSGNTIYF

clone size: NA
D gene: NA
J gene: TRBJ1-1
V gene: TRBV5-6
CDR3 DNA: TGTGCCAGCAGCTTTGGATACGAGGGCACTGAAGCTTTCTTT
CDR3 protein: CASSFGYEGTEAFF

clone size: once
D gene: TRBD2
J gene: TRBJ2-4
V gene: TRBV9
CDR3 DNA: TGTGCCAGCAGCGTAGACCCTAGCGGGTCCGTAAACATTCAGTACTTC
CDR3 protein: CASSVDPSGSVNIQYF

clone size: few
D gene: TRBD2
J gene: TRBJ2-1
V gene: TRBV30
CDR3 DNA: TGTGCCTGGAGTGAGTGGCTAGCGGGGTACAATGAGCAGTTCTTC
CDR3 protein: CAWSEWLAGYNEQFF

clone size: NA
D gene: NA
J gene: TRBJ2-2
V gene: TRBV19
CDR3 DNA: TGTGCCAGCCAGGTAGACACCGGGGAGCTGTTTTTT
CDR3 protein: CASQVDTGELFF

clone size: NA
D gene: TRBD1
J gene: TRBJ1-1
V gene: TRBV6-1
CDR3 DNA: TGTGTCAGCGGGTTGGGACAGTTGAACACTGAAGCTTTCTTT
CDR3 protein: CVSGLGQLNTEAFF

clone size: NA
D gene: TRBD1
J gene: TRBJ1-1
V gene: TRBV7-9
CDR3 DNA: TGTGCCAGCAGGGATACGGACAGGGAGGACACTGAAGCTTTCTTT
CDR3 protein: CASRDTDREDTEAFF